The 11 T cell receptor beta chains below all came from one sample that was sequenced in a study of patients and donors after allogeneic stem cell transplantation. TCRdb analysed the RT-PCR reads with MiXCR anew, one entry per CDR3 protein. This sample has approximately 90,000 distinct CDR3 sequences, with around 5% found just once. The sample comprised blood, either unsorted or a sorted T cell fraction (not recorded which). These receptors all come from a human donor who was either an allogeneic HSCT recipient or a stem cell or donor lymphocyte infusion donor (not recorded which). It is not recorded whose cells these are; they may come from a transplant donor.

CDR3 region: CSARALSPHTDTQYF. CDR3 nucleotides: TGCAGTGCTAGAGCCCTCAGCCCCCACACAGATACGCAGTATTTT. The chain recombines TRBV20-1 with TRBJ2-3; D not resolved. The CDR3 sequence is 15 residues long. V was cut by 1 base and J by 2 bases, with 13 bases left in between. The germline gives CDR1 DFQATT, CDR2 SNEGSKA (reference sequence).

Many counts were recorded for this clonotype. The chain employs TRBV10-3 and TRBJ2-1; D may be TRBD2 (7 bases). The CDR3 extends over 16 amino acids. In germline, CDR1 is ENHRY, CDR2 SYGVKD. V was cut by 4 bases and J by 7 bases, with 20 bases left in between. CDR3 residues: CAISAGGGYKQNEQFF. The CDR3 DNA follows: TGTGCCATCAGTGCTGGCGGGGGCTATAAGCAGAATGAGCAGTTCTTC.

This clonotype was seen at least ten times. The CDR3 DNA sequence: TGCGCCAGCAGCTTGGATAGGGACAGGCTATCCACAGATACGCAGTATTTT. As protein: CASSLDRDRLSTDTQYF. The chain couples TRBV5-1 to TRBJ2-3; 8 bases are a match to TRBD1. Germline-derived CDR1 and CDR2 are SGHRS and YFSETQ. This CDR3 has 17 residues. V was clipped by 0 bases and J by 2 bases; unmatched bases: 8.

There are many counts of this clonotype. The genes are TRBV6-4 and TRBJ2-3; D is perhaps TRBD2 (7 bases). The CDR3 is made up of 14 amino acids. Germline CDR1 is MRHNA and CDR2 is SNTAGT. V was clipped by 3 bases and J by 2 bases, with 9 bases between them. The CDR3 DNA sequence: TGTGCCAGCAGTGAAGGGGGGGACACAGATACGCAGTATTTT. Translating it yields CASSEGGDTDTQYF.

The V call is TRBV2, the J call TRBJ1-2, with 7 nucleotides matching TRBD1. V was clipped by 10 bases and J by 5 bases; unmatched bases: 7. CDR3 size: 12 residues. Germline V gene lookup returns CDR1 SNHLY and CDR2 FYNNEI. This CDR3 reads CATGGTEYGYTF. For the CDR3, the DNA is TGTGCCACAGGGGGGACAGAATATGGCTACACCTTC.

This sequence joins TRBV7-9 and TRBJ2-1; D may be TRBD1 (6 bases). Germline lookup yields CDR1 SEHNR and CDR2 FQNEAQ (reference sequence). V was shortened by 4 bases and J by 3 bases, with 19 bases between the two germline ends. The CDR3 loop spans 17 amino acids. In nucleotides, the CDR3 is TGTGCCAGCAGCTCAGGAAAAACAGGGCTTATCTACAATGAGCAGTTCTTC. Protein sequence: CASSSGKTGLIYNEQFF.

This clonotype was counted ten times or more. The J gene is TRBJ1-3, the V gene TRBV30, with 7 nucleotides matching TRBD1. The CDR3 is 15 amino acids. CDR1 is GTSNPN and CDR2 is SVGIG in the germline V gene (reference sequence). With 3 bases clipped from V and 4 bases from J, the junction kept 9 bases outside the gene matches. CDR3 loop: CAWRHRGFSGNTIYF. The CDR3 DNA reads as TGTGCCTGGAGGCACAGGGGATTCTCCGGAAACACCATATATTTT.

There are many counts of this clonotype. The rearrangement joins TRBV13 to TRBJ2-5; TRBD1 matches at 7 bases. Germline loops: CDR1 PRHDT, CDR2 FYEKMQ (reference sequence). Losses at the gene ends were 5 bases for V and 0 bases for J; bases not matched to a gene: 3. The CDR3 consists of 14 residues. The CDR3 DNA sequence: TGTGCCAGCAGCCTACAGGGGTACCAAGAGACCCAGTACTTC. This codes for CASSLQGYQETQYF.

This clonotype came up many times. V usage is TRBV6-2 or TRBV6-3 and J usage is TRBJ1-1, with D possibly TRBD1 on 5 matching bases. Trimming pared 2 bases from V and 3 bases from J, leaving 16 bases between. The length of the CDR3 is 16 residues. CDR1 MNHEY and CDR2 SVGEGT come from the germline V gene. The DNA of the CDR3 is TGTGCCAGCAGTTACGACGGGGCGAAGGACGACACTGAAGCTTTCTTT. Translating gives CASSYDGAKDDTEAFF.

This clonotype came up many times. The chain uses TRBV5-1 and TRBJ1-2; possible D gene TRBD1, 6 bases. V lost 5 bases, J lost 0 bases, and 11 bases lay in between. The length of the CDR3 is 14 residues. The germline V gene has CDR1 SGHRS and CDR2 YFSETQ. Written as DNA, the CDR3 is TGCGCCAGCAGGCTGGGACAAACTAACTATGGCTACACCTTC. This gives the protein CASRLGQTNYGYTF.

Concerning this clonotype itself: A much larger clone differs by one base, so this may be a read error. DNA for the CDR3: TGCAGTGCCCCACTGGACACCGGGGAGCCGTTTTTT. Translation gives CSAPLDTGEPFF. The chain joins TRBV20-1 to TRBJ2-2; possibly TRBD1 or TRBD2 for D (5 bases each). CDR1 and CDR2 (germline): DFQATT, SNEGSKA (reference sequence). The CDR3 is made up of 12 amino acids.